This entry lists 28 T cell receptor beta chains sequenced from one sample in a study of CD8 T cells in Susac syndrome. When the RNA was reverse transcribed, random hexamers were used with an input of roughly 0.45 to 1 ug. TCRdb independently ran MiXCR on the immunoSEQ multiplex PCR reads; one entry per CDR3 protein. In the table there are tens of thousands of distinct CDR3 sequences, 90% to 95% of which are singletons. The sequencing input was CD8+ T cells from PBMCs. These receptors were collected from a human donor in good health.

The genes are TRBV29-1 and TRBJ1-1, with a possible D match to TRBD1 (6 bases). Trimming shortened V by 7 bases and J by 2 bases, and 11 bases separated the two germline ends. Germline loops: CDR1 SQVTM, CDR2 ANQGSEA. The CDR3 runs 12 residues. In nucleotides, the CDR3 is TGCAGCGCTTTACAGGGTAACACTGAAGCTTTCTTT. Translation: CSALQGNTEAFF.

This chain connects TRBV29-1 to TRBJ2-1; 12 bases are shared with TRBD2. The length of the CDR3 is 22 residues. V was pared by 5 bases and J by 2 bases, with 25 bases of the junction left unmatched. Germline V gene sequence: CDR1 SQVTM, CDR2 ANQGSEA. CDR3 sequence: CSVRLPPKTSGRYHGAYNEQFF. CDR3 in DNA: TGCAGCGTTCGCCTGCCGCCCAAAACTAGCGGGAGGTATCATGGCGCCTACAATGAGCAGTTCTTC.

The chain combines TRBV6-4 with TRBJ1-1, with TRBD1 matching 9 bases. The CDR3 has 13 amino acids. V shed 11 bases and J 1 base; nucleotides not matched to a gene: 5. Germline-derived CDR1 and CDR2 are MRHNA and SNTAGT. DNA for the CDR3: TGTGCCGACCGGGACAGGGCGAACACTGAAGCTTTCTTT. Translating it yields CADRDRANTEAFF.

This rearrangement joins TRBV15 to TRBJ2-7; 7 bases map to TRBD2. The CDR3 totals 13 residues. J lost 3 bases, V lost 9 bases, and 8 bases had no gene match. The germline gives CDR1 LNHNV, CDR2 YYDKDF (reference sequence). The CDR3 spells CATTHGGNYEQYF. CDR3 nucleotide sequence: TGTGCCACAACTCACGGGGGGAACTACGAGCAGTACTTC. The full variable domain, rest sourced from reference TRBV15 and TRBJ2-7, is DAMVIQNPRYQVTQFGKPVTLSCSQTLNHNVMYWYQQKSSQAPKLLFHYYDKDFNNEADTPDNFQSRRPNTSFCFLDIRSPGLGDTAMYLCATTHGGNYEQYFGPGTRLTVT.

The J gene is TRBJ1-1, the V gene TRBV7-9; TRBD1 is a possible D gene (5 bases). This CDR3 has 16 residues. Trimming removed 4 bases at V and 1 base at J, with 16 bases between. From germline, CDR1 is SEHNR and CDR2 FQNEAQ (reference sequence). In DNA, the CDR3 is TGTGCCAGCAGCTCAACGACCTCGACAGCGAACACTGAAGCTTTCTTT. It codes for CASSSTTSTANTEAFF.

The chain recombines TRBV20-1 with TRBJ2-4, with D maybe TRBD1 (6 bases). Trimming took off 8 bases at V and 0 bases at J, with 11 bases between the two ends. The CDR3 is 13 amino acids. Germline assignment: CDR1 DFQATT and CDR2 SNEGSKA (reference sequence). DNA for the CDR3: TGCAGTTCGAGAGGGGGAGCCAAAAACATTCAGTACTTC. Its protein product is CSSRGGAKNIQYF.

V usage is TRBV6-5 and J usage is TRBJ2-1, with D possibly TRBD2 on 6 matching bases. Germline assignment: CDR1 MNHEY and CDR2 SVGAGI. The V end was cut by 1 base, the J end by 5 bases, with 9 bases between. The CDR3 has 14 residues. CDR3: CASSYWAGHNEQFF. The CDR3 bases are TGTGCCAGCAGTTACTGGGCGGGGCACAATGAGCAGTTCTTC.

The V and J genes are TRBV20-1 and TRBJ2-6; D is uncertain. Trimming pared 5 bases from V and 0 bases from J, leaving 11 bases between. Germline values: CDR1 DFQATT, CDR2 SNEGSKA (reference sequence). CDR3 length: 15 residues. The CDR3 loop is CSARVRSSGANVLTF. DNA of the CDR3: TGCAGTGCTCGCGTCAGGTCCTCTGGGGCCAACGTCCTGACTTTC.

The chain has TRBV10-3 and TRBJ2-7, with TRBD1 identical over 8 bases. V shed 7 bases and J 3 bases; nucleotides not matched to a gene: 8. CDR3 length: 14 residues. Per germline, CDR1 ENHRY and CDR2 SYGVKD. CDR3 nucleotides: TGTGCCATCAACAGACAGGGGAACAACTACGAGCAGTACTTC. This translates into CAINRQGNNYEQYF.

This clonotype came up once. The chain couples TRBV13 to TRBJ2-1, with 9 bases that match TRBD2. The length of the CDR3 is 16 residues. Germline V gene sequence: CDR1 PRHDT, CDR2 FYEKMQ (reference sequence). The junction had 12 bases not matched to a gene; V was cut back by 5 bases and J by 7 bases. In nucleotides, the CDR3 is TGTGCCAGCAGCAATTCTCTTTCGAGCGGGGGGAATGAGCAGTTCTTC. This translates into CASSNSLSSGGNEQFF. Filled out from reference TRBV13 and TRBJ2-1, the complete variable domain reads AAGVIQSPRHLIKEKRETATLKCYPIPRHDTVYWYQQGPGQDPQFLISFYEKMQSDKGSIPDRFSAQQFSDYHSELNMSSLELGDSALYFCASSNSLSSGGNEQFFGPGTRLTVL.

This chain links TRBV29-1 with TRBJ2-1; the match to TRBD2 covers 8 bases. With 4 bases clipped from V and 4 bases from J, the junction kept 6 bases outside the gene matches. The CDR3 is 14 amino acids. Germline CDR1 SQVTM, CDR2 ANQGSEA. For the CDR3, the DNA is TGCAGCGTTGTCTTGCGGGGGGCATACAATGAGCAGTTCTTC. It yields the protein CSVVLRGAYNEQFF.

The chain has TRBV4-1 and TRBJ1-4, with 10 bases fitting TRBD1. The CDR3 totals 14 residues. The V and J ends lost 4 bases and 8 bases, in that order; junction bases with no gene match: 4. Per germline, CDR1 MGHRA and CDR2 YSYEKL. CDR3 in DNA: TGCGCCAGCAGCCGCGGGACAGGGGAAGAAAAACTGTTTTTT. Its protein is CASSRGTGEEKLFF.

The chain recombines TRBV29-1 with TRBJ2-3; TRBD2 aligns across 10 bases. J lost 11 bases, V lost 5 bases, and 7 bases had no gene match. The CDR3 covers 12 residues. Germline V CDR1 and CDR2: SQVTM, ANQGSEA. Here the CDR3 reads CSVPAGGPWQYF. The CDR3 region has the DNA TGCAGCGTTCCAGCGGGAGGGCCTTGGCAGTATTTT.

The rearrangement uses TRBV6-5 and TRBJ2-7; D remains ambiguous. The CDR3 is 15 residues long. From germline, CDR1 is MNHEY and CDR2 SVGAGI. V was pared by 5 bases and J by 3 bases, with 17 bases between. The CDR3 here is CASSPFRGQSYEQYF. CDR3 sequence (DNA): TGTGCCAGCAGTCCGTTTAGAGGCCAAAGCTACGAGCAGTACTTC.

J is TRBJ2-7 and V is TRBV9; 9 nucleotides match TRBD1. J was trimmed by 5 bases and V by 4 bases; bases with no gene match: 7. Germline values: CDR1 SGDLS, CDR2 YYNGEE. This CDR3 contains 14 residues. In DNA, the CDR3 is TGTGCCAGCAGCTCGCCGGGACAGGGCGACGAGCAGTACTTC. Its protein is CASSSPGQGDEQYF.

The chain couples TRBV11-2 to TRBJ2-1; 9 positions match TRBD2. In germline, CDR1 is SGHAT, CDR2 FQNNGV. The CDR3 runs 16 residues. Trimming at V came to 6 bases and at J to 1 base, leaving 7 bases not matched to a gene. CDR3 amino acids: CASSPIAGESYNEQFF. CDR3 bases: TGTGCCAGCAGTCCAATAGCGGGAGAGTCCTACAATGAGCAGTTCTTC.

The chain combines TRBV30 with TRBJ1-2; D gene unclear. This CDR3 has 13 residues. V lost 0 bases, J lost 4 bases, and 9 bases lay in between. Germline CDR1 reads GTSNPN; CDR2 reads SVGIG (reference sequence). The CDR3 loop is CAWSVLGFYGYTF. The DNA of the CDR3 is TGTGCCTGGAGTGTACTTGGGTTCTATGGCTACACCTTC. The whole variable domain, remainder taken from reference TRBV30 and TRBJ1-2, is SQTIHQWPATLVQPVGSPLSLECTVEGTSNPNLYWYRQAAGRGLQLLFYSVGIGQISSEVPQNLSASRPQDRQFILSSKKLLLSDSGFYLCAWSVLGFYGYTFGSGTRLTVV.

This clonotype was observed a handful of times. J is TRBJ1-2 and V is TRBV5-1; a weak D match, TRBD1 (6 bases). The V end lost 4 bases, the J end lost 0 bases, and 16 bases lay between the germline ends. The CDR3 covers 16 residues. CDR1 is SGHRS, CDR2 YFSETQ, per germline. CDR3 region: CASSEEQGSANYGYTF. The CDR3 DNA sequence: TGCGCCAGCAGCGAGGAACAGGGATCCGCTAACTATGGCTACACCTTC.

The CDR3 sequence: CASSQDPQGLKADTQYF. Written as DNA, the CDR3 is TGCGCCAGCAGCCAAGACCCCCAGGGGTTGAAGGCAGATACGCAGTATTTT. The gene calls are TRBV4-3 and TRBJ2-3; TRBD1 might be the D (6 bases). The CDR3 loop spans 17 amino acids. V was cut by 0 bases and J by 4 bases, with 17 bases left in between. CDR1 and CDR2 (germline): LGHNA, YSLEER.

CDR3 protein: CASSLRRERWTGELFF. Here the CDR3 DNA reads TGTGCCAGCAGCTTAAGGCGGGAGAGGTGGACCGGGGAGCTGTTTTTT. The chain uses TRBV11-2 and TRBJ2-2; 7 nucleotides align to TRBD2. The trim removed 2 bases at V and 5 bases at J, leaving 8 bases unmatched. This CDR3 contains 16 residues. Germline V lookup: CDR1 SGHAT, CDR2 FQNNGV.

This CDR3 reads CATAPGHFTDTQYF. CDR3 in DNA: TGTGCCACCGCTCCGGGACACTTCACAGATACGCAGTATTTT. This chain connects TRBV24-1 to TRBJ2-3; the D gene is possibly TRBD1 (6 bases). The germline V gene encodes CDR1 KGHDR and CDR2 SFDVKD. The CDR3 sequence is 14 residues long. Between the trimmed V and J ends, which lost 9 bases and 2 bases, there was a span of 14 bases.

The V and J genes are TRBV4-3 and TRBJ1-4, with no clear D. Germline V gene lookup returns CDR1 LGHNA and CDR2 YSLEER. The ends were cut back, 0 bases at V and 8 bases at J, with 13 bases in the middle. The CDR3 is 15 residues long. CDR3 amino acids: CASSQDRYGGEKLFF. CDR3 sequence (DNA): TGCGCCAGCAGCCAAGATCGGTATGGCGGGGAAAAACTGTTTTTT.

This rearrangement joins TRBV7-2 to TRBJ2-1; D tentatively reads TRBD1 or TRBD2 (5 bases each). CDR3 length: 13 residues. Germline V lookup: CDR1 SGHTA, CDR2 FQGNSA. V was cut by 7 bases and J by 9 bases, with 16 bases left in between. DNA of the CDR3: TGTGCCAGCACCCTAGGCTGGGGGTTTGAGCAGTTCTTC. Residues: CASTLGWGFEQFF.

The V gene is TRBV30, the J gene TRBJ2-1, with D maybe TRBD1 (5 bases). In germline, CDR1 is GTSNPN, CDR2 SVGIG (reference sequence). With 3 bases removed from V and 7 bases from J, the gap between germline ends came to 13 bases. CDR3 length: 13 residues. In DNA form, the CDR3 reads TGTGCCTGGAGGCCCCAGGGTAGAAATGAGCAGTTCTTC. Encoded protein: CAWRPQGRNEQFF.

The gene calls are TRBV27 and TRBJ1-5; D gene ambiguous. This CDR3 has 13 residues. Germline V gives CDR1 MNHEY, CDR2 SMNVEV (reference sequence). Trimming removed 2 bases at V and 4 bases at J, with 6 bases between. In nucleotides, the CDR3 is TGTGCCAGCAGTTTAGCAGAGAATCAGCCCCAGCATTTT. As protein: CASSLAENQPQHF.

The chain joins TRBV11-2 to TRBJ2-3; D not certain. CDR1 and CDR2 (germline): SGHAT, FQNNGV. V was trimmed by 6 bases and J by 0 bases, leaving 7 bases between them. The CDR3 runs to 13 residues. CDR3 DNA sequence: TGTGCCAGCAGATCGCCTAGCACAGATACGCAGTATTTT. It specifies CASRSPSTDTQYF.

The gene calls are TRBV12-3 or TRBV12-4 and TRBJ2-2; D remains unclear. The V and J ends lost 7 bases and 5 bases respectively, with 5 bases between them. This CDR3 comprises 11 residues. CDR3 sequence: CASTHTGELFF. The CDR3 nucleotides read TGTGCCAGCACTCATACCGGGGAGCTGTTTTTT.

J is TRBJ2-7 and V is TRBV27; 8 bases line up with TRBD2. V trimming: 2 bases; J trimming: 6 bases; junction bases outside the gene matches: 15. CDR1 is MNHEY, CDR2 SMNVEV, per germline (reference sequence). The CDR3 runs 17 residues. CDR3 sequence: CASSLTIQTSERGEQYV. As DNA, the CDR3 is TGTGCCAGCAGTTTAACTATCCAGACTAGCGAACGAGGCGAGCAGTACGTC.